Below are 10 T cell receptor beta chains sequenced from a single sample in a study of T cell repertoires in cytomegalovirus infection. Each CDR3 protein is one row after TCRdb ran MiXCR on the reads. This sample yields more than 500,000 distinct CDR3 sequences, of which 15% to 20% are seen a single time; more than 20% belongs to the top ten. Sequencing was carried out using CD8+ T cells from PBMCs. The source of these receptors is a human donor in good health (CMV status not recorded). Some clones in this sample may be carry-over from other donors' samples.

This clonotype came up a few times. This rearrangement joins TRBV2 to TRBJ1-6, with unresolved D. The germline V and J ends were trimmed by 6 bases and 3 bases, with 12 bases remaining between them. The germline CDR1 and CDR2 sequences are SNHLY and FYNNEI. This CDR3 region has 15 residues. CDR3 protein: CASRARASYNSPLHF. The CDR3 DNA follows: TGTGCCAGCAGGGCCCGGGCTAGCTATAATTCACCCCTCCACTTT.

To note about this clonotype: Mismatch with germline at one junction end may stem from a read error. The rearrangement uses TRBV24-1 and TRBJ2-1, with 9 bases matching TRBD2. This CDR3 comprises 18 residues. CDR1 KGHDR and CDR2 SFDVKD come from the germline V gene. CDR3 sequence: CATGDTSGGPSSYNEQFF. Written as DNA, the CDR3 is TGTGCCACCGGTGACACCAGCGGGGGGCCCAGCTCCTACAATGAGCAGTTCTTC.

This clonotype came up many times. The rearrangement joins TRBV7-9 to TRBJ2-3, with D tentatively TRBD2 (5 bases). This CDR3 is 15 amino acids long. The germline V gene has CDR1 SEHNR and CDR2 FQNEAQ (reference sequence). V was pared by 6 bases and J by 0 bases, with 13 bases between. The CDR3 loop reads CASRGSGRSTDTQYF. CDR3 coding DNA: TGTGCCAGCAGGGGGAGTGGCCGAAGCACAGATACGCAGTATTTT.

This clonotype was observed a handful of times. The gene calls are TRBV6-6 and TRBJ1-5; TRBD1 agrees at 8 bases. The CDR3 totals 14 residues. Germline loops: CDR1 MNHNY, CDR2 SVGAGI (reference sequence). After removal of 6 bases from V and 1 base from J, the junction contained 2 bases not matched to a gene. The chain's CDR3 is CASRSGGSNQPQHF. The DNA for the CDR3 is TGTGCCAGCAGGTCAGGGGGCAGCAATCAGCCCCAGCATTTT.

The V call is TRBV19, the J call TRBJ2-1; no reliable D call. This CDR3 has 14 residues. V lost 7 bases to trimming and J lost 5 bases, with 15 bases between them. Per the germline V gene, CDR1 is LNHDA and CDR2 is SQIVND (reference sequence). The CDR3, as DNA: TGTGCCAGTACAGTTGGTCTCCTGAACAATGAGCAGTTCTTC. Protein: CASTVGLLNNEQFF.

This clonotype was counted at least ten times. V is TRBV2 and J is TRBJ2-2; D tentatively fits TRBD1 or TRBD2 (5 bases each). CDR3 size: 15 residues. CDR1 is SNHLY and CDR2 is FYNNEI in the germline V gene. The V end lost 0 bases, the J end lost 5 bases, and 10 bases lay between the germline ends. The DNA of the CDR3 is TGTGCCAGCAGTGAAGCTTACGGGACGACCGGGGAGCTGTTTTTT. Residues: CASSEAYGTTGELFF.

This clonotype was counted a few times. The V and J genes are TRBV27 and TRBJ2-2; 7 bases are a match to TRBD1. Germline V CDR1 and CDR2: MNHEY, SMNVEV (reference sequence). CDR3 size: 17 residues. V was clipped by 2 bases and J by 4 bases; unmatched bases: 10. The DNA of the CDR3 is TGTGCCAGCAGTTTAGACATAACAGGGGCCCTCACCGGGGAGCTGTTTTTT. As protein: CASSLDITGALTGELFF.

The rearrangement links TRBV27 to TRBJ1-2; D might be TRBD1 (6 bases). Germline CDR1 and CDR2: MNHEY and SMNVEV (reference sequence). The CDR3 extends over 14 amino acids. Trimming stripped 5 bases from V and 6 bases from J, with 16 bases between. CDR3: CASSVQGVDDGYTF. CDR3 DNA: TGTGCCAGCAGTGTACAGGGAGTGGACGATGGCTACACCTTC.

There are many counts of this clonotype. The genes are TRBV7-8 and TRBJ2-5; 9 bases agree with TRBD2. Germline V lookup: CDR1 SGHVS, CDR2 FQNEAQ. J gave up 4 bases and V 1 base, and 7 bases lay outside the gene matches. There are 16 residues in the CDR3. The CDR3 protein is CASSLVTSGLRETQYF. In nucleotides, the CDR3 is TGTGCCAGCAGCTTAGTAACTAGCGGGCTCCGAGAGACCCAGTACTTC.

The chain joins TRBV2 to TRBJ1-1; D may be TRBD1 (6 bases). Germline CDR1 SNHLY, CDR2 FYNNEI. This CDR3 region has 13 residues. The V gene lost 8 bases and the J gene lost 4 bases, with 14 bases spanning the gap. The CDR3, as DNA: TGTGCCAGCCCTGGACAGAGGGGCACTGAAGCTTTCTTT. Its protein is CASPGQRGTEAFF.